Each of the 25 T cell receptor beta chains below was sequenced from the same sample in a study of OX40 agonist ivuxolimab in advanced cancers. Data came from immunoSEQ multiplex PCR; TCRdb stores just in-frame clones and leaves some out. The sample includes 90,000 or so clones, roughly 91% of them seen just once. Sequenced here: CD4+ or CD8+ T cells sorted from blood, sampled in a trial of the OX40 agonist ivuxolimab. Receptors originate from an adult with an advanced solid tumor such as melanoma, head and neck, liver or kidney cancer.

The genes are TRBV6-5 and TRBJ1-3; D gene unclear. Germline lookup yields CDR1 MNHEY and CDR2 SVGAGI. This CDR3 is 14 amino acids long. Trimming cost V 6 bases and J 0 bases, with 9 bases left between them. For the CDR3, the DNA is TGTGCCAGCAGCAGACGGGACTCTGGAAACACCATATATTTT. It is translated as CASSRRDSGNTIYF.

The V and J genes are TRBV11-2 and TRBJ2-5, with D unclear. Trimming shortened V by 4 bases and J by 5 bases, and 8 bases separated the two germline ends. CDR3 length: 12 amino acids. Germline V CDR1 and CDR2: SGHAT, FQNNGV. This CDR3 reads CASSSLGETQYF. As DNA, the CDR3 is TGTGCCAGCAGCTCCCTCGGGGAGACCCAGTACTTC.

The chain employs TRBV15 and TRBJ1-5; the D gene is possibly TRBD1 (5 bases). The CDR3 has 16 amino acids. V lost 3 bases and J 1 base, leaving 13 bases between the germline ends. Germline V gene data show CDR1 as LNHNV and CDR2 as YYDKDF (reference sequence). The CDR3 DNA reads TGTGCCACCAGCAGCCCCCCCGGGGCCAGCAATCAGCCCCAGCATTTT. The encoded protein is CATSSPPGASNQPQHF.

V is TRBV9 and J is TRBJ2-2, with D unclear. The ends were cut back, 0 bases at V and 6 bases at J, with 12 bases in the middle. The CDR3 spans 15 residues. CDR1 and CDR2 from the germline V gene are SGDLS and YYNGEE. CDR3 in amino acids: CASSVAGGGAGELFF. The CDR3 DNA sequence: TGTGCCAGCAGCGTAGCGGGCGGTGGGGCCGGGGAGCTGTTTTTT.

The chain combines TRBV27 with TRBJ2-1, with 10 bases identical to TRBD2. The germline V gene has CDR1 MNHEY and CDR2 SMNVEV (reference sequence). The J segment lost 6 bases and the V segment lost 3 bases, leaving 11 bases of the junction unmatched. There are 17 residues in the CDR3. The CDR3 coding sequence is TGTGCCAGCAGTTTCCTTTCGGGCAGCGGGAGGGCCAATGAGCAGTTCTTC. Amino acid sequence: CASSFLSGSGRANEQFF.

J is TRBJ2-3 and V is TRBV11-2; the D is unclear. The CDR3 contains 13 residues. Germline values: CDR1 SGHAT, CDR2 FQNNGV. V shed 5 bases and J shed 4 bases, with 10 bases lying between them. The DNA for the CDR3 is TGTGCCAGCAGCAACCCTACGGCAGATACGCAGTATTTT. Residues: CASSNPTADTQYF.

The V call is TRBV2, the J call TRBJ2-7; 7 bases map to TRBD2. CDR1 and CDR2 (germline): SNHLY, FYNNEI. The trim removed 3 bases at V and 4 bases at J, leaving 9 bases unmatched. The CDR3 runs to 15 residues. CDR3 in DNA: TGTGCCAGCAGTGACCGGGCGGGAGAGGGGTACGAGCAGTACTTC. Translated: CASSDRAGEGYEQYF.

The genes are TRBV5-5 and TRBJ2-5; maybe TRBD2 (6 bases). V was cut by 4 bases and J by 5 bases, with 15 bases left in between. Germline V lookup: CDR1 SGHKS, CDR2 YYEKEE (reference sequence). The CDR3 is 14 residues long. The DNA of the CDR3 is TGTGCCAGCAGCCAGACTAGTAACGCGGAGACCCAGTACTTC. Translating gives CASSQTSNAETQYF.

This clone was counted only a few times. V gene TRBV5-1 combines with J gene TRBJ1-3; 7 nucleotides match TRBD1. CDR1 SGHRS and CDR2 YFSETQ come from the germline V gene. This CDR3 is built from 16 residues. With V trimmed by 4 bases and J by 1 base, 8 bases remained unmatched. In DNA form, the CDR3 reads TGCGCCAGCAGCCCACACAACAGGGGATCTGGAAACACCATATATTTT. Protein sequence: CASSPHNRGSGNTIYF.

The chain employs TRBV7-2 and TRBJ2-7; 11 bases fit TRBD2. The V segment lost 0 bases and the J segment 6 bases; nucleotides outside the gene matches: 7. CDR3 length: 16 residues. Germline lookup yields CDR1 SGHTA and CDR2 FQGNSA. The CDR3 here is CASSLALLAGVSEQYF. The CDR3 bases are TGTGCCAGCAGCTTAGCGCTACTAGCGGGAGTCTCCGAGCAGTACTTC.

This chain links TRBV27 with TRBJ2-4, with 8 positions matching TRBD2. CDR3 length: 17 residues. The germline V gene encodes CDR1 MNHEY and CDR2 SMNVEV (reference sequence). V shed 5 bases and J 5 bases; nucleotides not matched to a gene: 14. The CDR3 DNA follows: TGTGCCAGCAGTAGGGGAACTAGCGGAGCGTACGAAAACATTCAGTACTTC. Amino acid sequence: CASSRGTSGAYENIQYF.

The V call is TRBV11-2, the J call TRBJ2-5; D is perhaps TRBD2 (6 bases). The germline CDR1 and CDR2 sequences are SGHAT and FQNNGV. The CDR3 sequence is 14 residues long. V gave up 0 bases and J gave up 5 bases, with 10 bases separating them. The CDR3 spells CASSLDSSVETQYF. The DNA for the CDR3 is TGTGCCAGCAGCTTAGATTCTAGCGTGGAGACCCAGTACTTC.

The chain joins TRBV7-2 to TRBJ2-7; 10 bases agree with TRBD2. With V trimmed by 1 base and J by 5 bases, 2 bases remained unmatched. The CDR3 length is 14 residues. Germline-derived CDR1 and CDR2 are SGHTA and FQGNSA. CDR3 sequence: CASSLVLAGNEQYF. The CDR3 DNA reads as TGTGCCAGCAGCTTAGTACTAGCGGGAAACGAGCAGTACTTC.

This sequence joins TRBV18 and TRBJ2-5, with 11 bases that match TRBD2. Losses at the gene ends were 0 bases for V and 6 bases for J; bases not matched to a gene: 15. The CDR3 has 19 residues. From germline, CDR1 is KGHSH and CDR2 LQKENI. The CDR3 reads CASSPPLAGGPEDIKTQYF. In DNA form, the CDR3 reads TGTGCCAGCTCACCACCGTTAGCGGGAGGGCCTGAGGATATAAAGACCCAGTACTTC.

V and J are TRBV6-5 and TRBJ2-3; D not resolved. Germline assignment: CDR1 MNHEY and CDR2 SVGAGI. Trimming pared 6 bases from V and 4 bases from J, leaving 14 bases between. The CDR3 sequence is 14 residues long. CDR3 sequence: CASRPPLRADTQYF. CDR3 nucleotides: TGTGCCAGCAGACCCCCTCTTAGGGCAGATACGCAGTATTTT.

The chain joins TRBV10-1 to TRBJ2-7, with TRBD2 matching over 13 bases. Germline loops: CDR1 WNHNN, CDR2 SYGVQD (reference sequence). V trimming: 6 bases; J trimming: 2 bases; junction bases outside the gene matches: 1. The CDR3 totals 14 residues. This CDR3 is CASSGTSGAYEQYF. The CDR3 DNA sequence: TGCGCCAGCAGCGGGACTAGCGGGGCCTACGAGCAGTACTTC.

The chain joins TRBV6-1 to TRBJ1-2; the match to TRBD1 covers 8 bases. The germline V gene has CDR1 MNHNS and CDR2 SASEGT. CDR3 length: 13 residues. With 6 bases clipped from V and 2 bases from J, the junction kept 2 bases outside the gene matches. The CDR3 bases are TGTGCCAGCAGACGACAGGGGAACTATGGCTACACCTTC. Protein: CASRRQGNYGYTF.

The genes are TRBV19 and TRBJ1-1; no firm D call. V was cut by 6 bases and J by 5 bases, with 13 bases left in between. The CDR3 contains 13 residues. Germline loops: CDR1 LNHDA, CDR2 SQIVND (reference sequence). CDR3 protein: CASRTTVGTEAFF. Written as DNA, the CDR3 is TGTGCCAGTAGGACTACAGTCGGGACTGAAGCTTTCTTT.

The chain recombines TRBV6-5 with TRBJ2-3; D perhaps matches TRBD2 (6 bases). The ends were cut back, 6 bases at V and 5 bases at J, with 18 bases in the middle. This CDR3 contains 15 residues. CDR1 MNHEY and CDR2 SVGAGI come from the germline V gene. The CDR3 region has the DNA TGTGCCAGCAGACTACAAGTCCGGAGGGTAGATACGCAGTATTTT. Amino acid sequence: CASRLQVRRVDTQYF.

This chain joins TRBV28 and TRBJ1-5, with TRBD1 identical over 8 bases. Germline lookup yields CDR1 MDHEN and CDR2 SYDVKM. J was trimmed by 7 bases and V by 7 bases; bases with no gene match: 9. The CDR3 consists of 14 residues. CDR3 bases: TGTGCCAGCACCGGGACAGGCAATTGGCAGCCCCAGCATTTT. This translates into CASTGTGNWQPQHF. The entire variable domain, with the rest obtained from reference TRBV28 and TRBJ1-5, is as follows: DVKVTQSSRYLVKRTGEKVFLECVQDMDHENMFWYRQDPGLGLRLIYFSYDVKMKEKGDIPEGYSVSREKKERFSLILESASTNQTSMYLCASTGTGNWQPQHFGDGTRLSIL.

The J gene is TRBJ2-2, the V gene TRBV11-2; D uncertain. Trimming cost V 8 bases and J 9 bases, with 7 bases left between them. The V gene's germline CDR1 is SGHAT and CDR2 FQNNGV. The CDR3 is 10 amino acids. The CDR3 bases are TGTGCCAGCGGGCAGAGGGAGCTGTTTTTT. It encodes CASGQRELFF.

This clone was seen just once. CDR3 loop: CASSVRLAGGAGELFF. The CDR3 DNA reads as TGTGCCAGCAGCGTCAGACTAGCGGGAGGGGCCGGGGAGCTGTTTTTT. The J gene is TRBJ2-2, the V gene TRBV9; 14 positions agree with TRBD2. Germline loops: CDR1 SGDLS, CDR2 YYNGEE. V gave up 2 bases and J gave up 6 bases; unmatched junction bases: 3. The CDR3 is made up of 16 amino acids.

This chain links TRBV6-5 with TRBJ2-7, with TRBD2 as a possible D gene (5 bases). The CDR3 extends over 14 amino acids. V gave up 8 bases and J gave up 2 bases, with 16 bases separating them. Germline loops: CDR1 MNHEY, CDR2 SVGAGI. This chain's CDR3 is CASQTWTGTYEQYF. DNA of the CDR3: TGTGCCAGCCAAACATGGACGGGGACCTACGAGCAGTACTTC.

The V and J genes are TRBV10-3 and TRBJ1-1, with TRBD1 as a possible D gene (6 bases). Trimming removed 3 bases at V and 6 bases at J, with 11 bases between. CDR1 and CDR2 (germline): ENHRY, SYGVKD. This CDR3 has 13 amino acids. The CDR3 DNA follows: TGTGCCATCAGTGACACAGGGAGGCCTGAAGCTTTCTTT. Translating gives CAISDTGRPEAFF.

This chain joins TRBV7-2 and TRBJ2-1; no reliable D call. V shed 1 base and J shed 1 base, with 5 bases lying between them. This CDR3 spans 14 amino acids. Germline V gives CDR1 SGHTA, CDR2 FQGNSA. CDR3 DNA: TGTGCCAGCAGCTTAGGTGGTTCCTACAATGAGCAGTTCTTC. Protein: CASSLGGSYNEQFF.